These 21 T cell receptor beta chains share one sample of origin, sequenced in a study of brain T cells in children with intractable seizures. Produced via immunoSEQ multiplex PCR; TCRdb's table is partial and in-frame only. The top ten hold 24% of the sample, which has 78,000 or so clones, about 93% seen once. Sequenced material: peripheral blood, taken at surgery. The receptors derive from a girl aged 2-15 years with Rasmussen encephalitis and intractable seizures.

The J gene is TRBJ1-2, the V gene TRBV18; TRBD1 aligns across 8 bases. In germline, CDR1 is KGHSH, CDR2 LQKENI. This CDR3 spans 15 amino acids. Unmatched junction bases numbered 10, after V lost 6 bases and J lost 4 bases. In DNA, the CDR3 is TGTGCCAGCTCCACAATGGACAGGGTATTCTATGGCTACACCTTC. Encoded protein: CASSTMDRVFYGYTF.

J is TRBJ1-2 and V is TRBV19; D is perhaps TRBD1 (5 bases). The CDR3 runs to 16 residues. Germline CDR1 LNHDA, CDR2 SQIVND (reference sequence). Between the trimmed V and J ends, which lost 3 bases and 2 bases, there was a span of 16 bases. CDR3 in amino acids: CASSMDRGPWNYGYTF. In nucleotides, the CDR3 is TGTGCCAGTAGTATGGATAGGGGTCCCTGGAACTATGGCTACACCTTC.

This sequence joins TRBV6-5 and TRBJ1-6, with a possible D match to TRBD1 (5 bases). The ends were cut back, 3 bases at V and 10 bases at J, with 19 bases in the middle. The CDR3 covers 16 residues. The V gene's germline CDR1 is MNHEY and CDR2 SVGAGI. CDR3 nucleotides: TGTGCCAGCAGTTATTTAACAAGGGGAGGAGGGTCACCCCTCCACTTT. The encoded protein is CASSYLTRGGGSPLHF.

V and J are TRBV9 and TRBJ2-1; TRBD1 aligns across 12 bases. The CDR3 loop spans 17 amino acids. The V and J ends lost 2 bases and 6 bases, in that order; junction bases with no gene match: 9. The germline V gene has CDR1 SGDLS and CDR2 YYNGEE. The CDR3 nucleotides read TGTGCCAGCAGCGTTTCCGGGACAGGGGGCCCGAGCAATGAGCAGTTCTTC. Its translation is CASSVSGTGGPSNEQFF.

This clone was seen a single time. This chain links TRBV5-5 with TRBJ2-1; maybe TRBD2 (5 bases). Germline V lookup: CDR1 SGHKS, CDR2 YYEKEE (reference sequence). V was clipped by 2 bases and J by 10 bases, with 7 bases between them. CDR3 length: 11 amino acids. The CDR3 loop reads CASSFIAEQFF. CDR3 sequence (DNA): TGTGCCAGCAGCTTTATAGCGGAGCAGTTCTTC.

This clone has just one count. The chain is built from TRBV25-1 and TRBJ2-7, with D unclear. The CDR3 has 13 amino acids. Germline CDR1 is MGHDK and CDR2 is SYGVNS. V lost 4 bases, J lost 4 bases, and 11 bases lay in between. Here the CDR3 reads CASSGQDGYEQYF. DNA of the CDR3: TGTGCCAGCAGTGGTCAGGACGGGTACGAGCAGTACTTC.

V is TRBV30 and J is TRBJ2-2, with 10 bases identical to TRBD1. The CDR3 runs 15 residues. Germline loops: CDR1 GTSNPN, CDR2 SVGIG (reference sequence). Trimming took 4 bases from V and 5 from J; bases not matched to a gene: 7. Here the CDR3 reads CAWIPGTGVTGELFF. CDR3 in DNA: TGTGCCTGGATACCCGGGACAGGGGTGACCGGGGAGCTGTTTTTT.

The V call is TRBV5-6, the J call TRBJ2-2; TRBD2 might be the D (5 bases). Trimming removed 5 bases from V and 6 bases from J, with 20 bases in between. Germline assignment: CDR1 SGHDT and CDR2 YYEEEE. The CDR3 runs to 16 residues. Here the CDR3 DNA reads TGTGCCAGCAGTTTTTACAGCCCCGGGAAGTCCGGGGAGCTGTTTTTT. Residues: CASSFYSPGKSGELFF. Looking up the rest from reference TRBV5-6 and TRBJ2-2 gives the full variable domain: DAGVTQSPTHLIKTRGQQVTLRCSPKSGHDTVSWYQQALGQGPQFIFQYYEEEERQRGNFPDRFSGHQFPNYSSELNVNALLLGDSALYLCASSFYSPGKSGELFFGEGSRLTVL.

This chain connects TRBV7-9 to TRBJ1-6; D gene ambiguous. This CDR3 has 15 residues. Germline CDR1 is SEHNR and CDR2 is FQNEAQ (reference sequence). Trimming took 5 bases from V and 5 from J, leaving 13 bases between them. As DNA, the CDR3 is TGTGCCAGCAGCCCTCTCCCCTCTAATAATTCACCCCTCCACTTT. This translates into CASSPLPSNNSPLHF.

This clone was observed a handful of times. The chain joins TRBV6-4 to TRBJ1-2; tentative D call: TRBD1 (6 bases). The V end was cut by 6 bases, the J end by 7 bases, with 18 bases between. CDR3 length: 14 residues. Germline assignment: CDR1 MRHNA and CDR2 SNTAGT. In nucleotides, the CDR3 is TGTGCCAGCAGGGGCGGAACAGGGCTTGTTGGCTACACCTTC. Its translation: CASRGGTGLVGYTF.

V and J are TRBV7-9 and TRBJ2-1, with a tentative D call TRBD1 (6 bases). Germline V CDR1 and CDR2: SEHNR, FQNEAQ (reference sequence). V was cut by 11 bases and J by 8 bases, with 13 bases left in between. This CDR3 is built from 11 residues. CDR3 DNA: TGTGCCGTCCGGAAGGGGGATGAGCAGTTCTTC. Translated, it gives CAVRKGDEQFF.

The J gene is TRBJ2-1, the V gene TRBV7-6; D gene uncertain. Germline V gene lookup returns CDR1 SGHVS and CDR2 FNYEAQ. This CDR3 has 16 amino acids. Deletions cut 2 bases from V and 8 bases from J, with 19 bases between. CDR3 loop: CASSLSLTLSKDEQFF. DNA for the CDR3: TGTGCCAGCAGCTTATCCCTCACTCTTAGCAAGGATGAGCAGTTCTTC.

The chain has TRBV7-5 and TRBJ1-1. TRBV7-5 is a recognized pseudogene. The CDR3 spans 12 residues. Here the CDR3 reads CVRSVSGTEAFF. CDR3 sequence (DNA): TGTGTCAGAAGCGTAAGCGGGACTGAAGCTTTCTTT.

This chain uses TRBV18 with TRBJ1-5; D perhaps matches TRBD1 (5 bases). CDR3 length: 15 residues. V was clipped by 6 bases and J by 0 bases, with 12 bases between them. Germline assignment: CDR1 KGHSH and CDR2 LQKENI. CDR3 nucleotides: TGTGCCAGCTCGGAGGGGCCGAGTAGCAATCAGCCCCAGCATTTT. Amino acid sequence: CASSEGPSSNQPQHF.

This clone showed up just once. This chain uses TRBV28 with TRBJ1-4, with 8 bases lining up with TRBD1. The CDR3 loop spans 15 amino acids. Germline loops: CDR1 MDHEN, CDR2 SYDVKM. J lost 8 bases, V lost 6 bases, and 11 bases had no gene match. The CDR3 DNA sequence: TGTGCCAGCAGCCGACGGACAGGGCGAGGCGAAAAACTGTTTTTT. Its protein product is CASSRRTGRGEKLFF.

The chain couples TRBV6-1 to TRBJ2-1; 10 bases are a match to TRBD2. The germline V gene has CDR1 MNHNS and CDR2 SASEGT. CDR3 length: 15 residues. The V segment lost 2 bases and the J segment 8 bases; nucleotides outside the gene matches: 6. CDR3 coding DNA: TGTGCCAGCAGTGAAACGGCTAGCGGGAGTGATGAGCAGTTCTTC. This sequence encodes CASSETASGSDEQFF.

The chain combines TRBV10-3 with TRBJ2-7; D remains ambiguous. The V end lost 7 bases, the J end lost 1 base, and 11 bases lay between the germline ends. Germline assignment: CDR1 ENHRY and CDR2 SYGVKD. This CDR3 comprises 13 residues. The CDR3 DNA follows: TGTGCCATCATCAACGAGAAATCCTACGAGCAGTACTTC. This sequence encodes CAIINEKSYEQYF.

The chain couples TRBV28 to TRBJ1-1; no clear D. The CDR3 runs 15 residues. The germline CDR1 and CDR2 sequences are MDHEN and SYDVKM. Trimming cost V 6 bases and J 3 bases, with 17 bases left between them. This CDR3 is CASRRPPQVHTEAFF. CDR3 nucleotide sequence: TGTGCCAGCAGAAGGCCCCCGCAAGTCCACACTGAAGCTTTCTTT.

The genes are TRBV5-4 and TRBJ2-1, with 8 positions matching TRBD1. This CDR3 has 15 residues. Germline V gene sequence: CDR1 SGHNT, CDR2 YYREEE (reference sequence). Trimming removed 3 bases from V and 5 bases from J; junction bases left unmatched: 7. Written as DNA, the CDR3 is TGTGCCAGCAGCTGGGGACAGGTTAACCACAATGAGCAGTTCTTC. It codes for CASSWGQVNHNEQFF.

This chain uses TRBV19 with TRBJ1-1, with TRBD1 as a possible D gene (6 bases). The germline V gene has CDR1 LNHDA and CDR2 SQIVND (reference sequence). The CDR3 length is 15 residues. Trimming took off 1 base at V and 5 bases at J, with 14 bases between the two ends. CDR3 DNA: TGTGCCAGTAGTATAGTGCGGGGGAGGGGGACTGAAGCTTTCTTT. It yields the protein CASSIVRGRGTEAFF.

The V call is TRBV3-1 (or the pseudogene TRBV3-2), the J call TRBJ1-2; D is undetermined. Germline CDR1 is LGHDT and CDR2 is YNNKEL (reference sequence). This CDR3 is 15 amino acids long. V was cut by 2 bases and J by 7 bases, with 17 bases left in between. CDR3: CASSQRWTGGGGYTF. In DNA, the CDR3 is TGTGCCAGCAGCCAAAGATGGACGGGAGGAGGTGGCTACACCTTC.